This TCR beta chain derives from a study of cytomegalovirus exposure and HLA in healthy donors. Regarding the study as a whole: A later analysis, which compared TCR beta chains of equal frequency, found the HLA-associated ones more clonally expanded. HLA alleles were associated with 15,000 to 20,000 TCR beta sequences in a later analysis at 0.05 false discovery rate. Most sequenced TCRs were rare (though some public TCRs occurred in many donors).

The PCR ran on 60 Vbeta and 13 Jbeta primers. The assay was immunoSEQ multiplex PCR, and TCRdb's table has in-frame clones only and misses some. The table has 90,000 to 120,000 clones, roughly three quarters seen once. In regard to this clone: Its antigen remains unknown.

The CDR3 runs to 14 residues. In germline, CDR1 is SQVTM, CDR2 ANQGSEA. V lost 0 bases and J lost 3, with 10 bases in between. Among the donors, all were healthy bone marrow donors. V is TRBV29-1 and J is TRBJ2-3; D not resolved. Material for sequencing was PBMCs. This TCR came from a woman aged 45 to 65 in good health and CMV-seropositive. The CDR3 protein is CSVEDSPFTDTQYF. In DNA, the CDR3 is TGCAGCGTTGAAGACAGTCCTTTTACAGATACGCAGTATTTT.